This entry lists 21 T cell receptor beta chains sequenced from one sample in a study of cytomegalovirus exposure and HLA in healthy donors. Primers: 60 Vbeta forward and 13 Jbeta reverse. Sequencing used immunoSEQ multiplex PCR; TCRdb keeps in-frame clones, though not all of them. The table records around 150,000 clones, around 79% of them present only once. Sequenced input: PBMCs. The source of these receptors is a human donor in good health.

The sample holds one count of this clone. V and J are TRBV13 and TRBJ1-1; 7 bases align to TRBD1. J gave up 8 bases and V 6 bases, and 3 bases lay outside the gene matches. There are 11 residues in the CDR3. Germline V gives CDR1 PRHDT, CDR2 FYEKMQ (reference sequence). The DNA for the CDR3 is TGTGCCAGCAGTAACAGGGGCGAAGCTTTCTTT. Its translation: CASSNRGEAFF. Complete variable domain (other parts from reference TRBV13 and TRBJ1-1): AAGVIQSPRHLIKEKRETATLKCYPIPRHDTVYWYQQGPGQDPQFLISFYEKMQSDKGSIPDRFSAQQFSDYHSELNMSSLELGDSALYFCASSNRGEAFFGQGTRLTVV.

The CDR3 reads CASSPSNEQFF. CDR3 in DNA: TGTGCCAGCAGCCCCAGCAATGAGCAGTTCTTC. The rearrangement joins TRBV11-2 to TRBJ2-1; D is ambiguous. The CDR3 runs 11 residues. Trimming shortened V by 5 bases and J by 6 bases, and 5 bases separated the two germline ends. Per germline, CDR1 SGHAT and CDR2 FQNNGV.

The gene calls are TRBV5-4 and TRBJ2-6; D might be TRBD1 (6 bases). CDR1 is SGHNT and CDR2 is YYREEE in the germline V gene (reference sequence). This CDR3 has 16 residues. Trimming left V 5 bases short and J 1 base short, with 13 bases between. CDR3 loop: CASRKGGSSGANVLTF. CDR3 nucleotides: TGTGCCAGCAGAAAAGGGGGTAGTTCTGGGGCCAACGTCCTGACTTTC.

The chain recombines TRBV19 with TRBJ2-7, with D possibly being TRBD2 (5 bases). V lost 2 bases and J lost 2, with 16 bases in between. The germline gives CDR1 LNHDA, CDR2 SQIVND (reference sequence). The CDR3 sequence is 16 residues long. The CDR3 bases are TGTGCCAGTAGTATACTCTCAGCGGCGGGCACCTACGAGCAGTACTTC. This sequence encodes CASSILSAAGTYEQYF.

CDR3 amino acids: CASRQILNTEAFF. CDR3 bases: TGTGCCAGTAGGCAGATCCTGAACACTGAAGCTTTCTTT. This chain links TRBV19 with TRBJ1-1; D not certain. Per germline, CDR1 LNHDA and CDR2 SQIVND (reference sequence). Trimming took 6 bases from V and 0 from J, leaving 8 bases between them. This CDR3 contains 13 residues. The full variable domain, rest sourced from reference TRBV19 and TRBJ1-1, is DGGITQSPKYLFRKEGQNVTLSCEQNLNHDAMYWYRQDPGQGLRLIYYSQIVNDFQKGDIAEGYSVSREKKESFPLTVTSAQKNPTAFYLCASRQILNTEAFFGQGTRLTVV.

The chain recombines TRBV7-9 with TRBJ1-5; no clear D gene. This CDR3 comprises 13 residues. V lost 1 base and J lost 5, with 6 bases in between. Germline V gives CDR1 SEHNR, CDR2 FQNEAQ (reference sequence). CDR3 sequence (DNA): TGTGCCAGCAGCTTAGTTGGAGATCAGCCCCAGCATTTT. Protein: CASSLVGDQPQHF.

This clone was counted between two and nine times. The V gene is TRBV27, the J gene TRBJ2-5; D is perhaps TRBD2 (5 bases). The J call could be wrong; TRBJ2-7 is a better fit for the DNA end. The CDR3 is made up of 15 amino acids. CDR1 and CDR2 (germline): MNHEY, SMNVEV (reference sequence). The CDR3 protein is CASSLNRGLYHEQYF. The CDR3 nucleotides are TGTGCCAGCAGTTTAAATAGAGGACTTTACCACGAGCAGTACTTC.

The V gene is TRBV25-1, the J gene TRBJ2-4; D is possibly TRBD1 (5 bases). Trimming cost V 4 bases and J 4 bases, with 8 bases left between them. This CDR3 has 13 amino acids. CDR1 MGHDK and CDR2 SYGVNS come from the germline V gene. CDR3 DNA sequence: TGTGCCAGCAGTGGTAGGGGAAAAAACATTCAGTACTTC. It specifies CASSGRGKNIQYF.

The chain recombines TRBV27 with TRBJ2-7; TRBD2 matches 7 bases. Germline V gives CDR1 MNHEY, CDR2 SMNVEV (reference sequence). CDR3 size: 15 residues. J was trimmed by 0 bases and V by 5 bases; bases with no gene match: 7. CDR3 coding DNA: TGTGCCAGCAGTCCCCGGGAGGCCAGCTCCTACGAGCAGTACTTC. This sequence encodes CASSPREASSYEQYF.

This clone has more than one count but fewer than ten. CDR3 in amino acids: CASSQEGRGTYEQYF. CDR3 DNA: TGCGCCAGCAGCCAAGAAGGCAGGGGTACCTACGAGCAGTACTTC. The chain has TRBV4-3 and TRBJ2-7; a weak D match, TRBD1 (6 bases). This CDR3 is 15 amino acids long. V was pared by 0 bases and J by 2 bases, with 11 bases between. Germline V gives CDR1 LGHNA, CDR2 YSLEER.

The CDR3 coding sequence is TGTGCCAGCAGGGGAGGGACGAACACTGAAGCTTTCTTT. It translates to CASRGGTNTEAFF. The chain is built from TRBV6-5 and TRBJ1-1; TRBD1 might be the D (5 bases). V was shortened by 6 bases and J by 1 base, with 9 bases between the two germline ends. CDR1 and CDR2 from the germline V gene are MNHEY and SVGAGI. The CDR3 extends over 13 amino acids.

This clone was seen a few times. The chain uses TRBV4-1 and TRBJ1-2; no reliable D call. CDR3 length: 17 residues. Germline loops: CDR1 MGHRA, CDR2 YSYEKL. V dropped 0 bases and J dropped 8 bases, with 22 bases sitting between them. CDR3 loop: CASSQDGSRRLPRGYTF. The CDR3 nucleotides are TGCGCCAGCAGCCAAGATGGGAGTCGCCGTCTTCCGAGGGGCTACACCTTC.

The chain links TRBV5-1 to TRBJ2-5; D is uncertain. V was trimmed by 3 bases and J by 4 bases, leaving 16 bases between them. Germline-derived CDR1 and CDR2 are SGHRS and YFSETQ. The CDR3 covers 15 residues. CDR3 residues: CASSSPSRQIETQYF. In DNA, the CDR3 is TGCGCCAGCAGCTCACCCTCGAGGCAAATAGAGACCCAGTACTTC.

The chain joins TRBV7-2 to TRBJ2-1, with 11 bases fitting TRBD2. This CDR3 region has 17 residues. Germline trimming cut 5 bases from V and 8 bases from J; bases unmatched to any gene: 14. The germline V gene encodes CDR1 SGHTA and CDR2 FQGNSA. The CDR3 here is CASSVTGTSGTRYEQFF. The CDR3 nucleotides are TGTGCCAGCAGCGTTACCGGGACTAGCGGTACCAGGTATGAGCAGTTCTTC.

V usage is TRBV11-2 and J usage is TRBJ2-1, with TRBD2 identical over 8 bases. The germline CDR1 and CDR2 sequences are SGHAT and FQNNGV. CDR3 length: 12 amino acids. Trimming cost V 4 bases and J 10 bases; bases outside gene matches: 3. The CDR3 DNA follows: TGTGCCAGCAGCTGGAGGACTAGCGAGCAGTTCTTC. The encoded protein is CASSWRTSEQFF.

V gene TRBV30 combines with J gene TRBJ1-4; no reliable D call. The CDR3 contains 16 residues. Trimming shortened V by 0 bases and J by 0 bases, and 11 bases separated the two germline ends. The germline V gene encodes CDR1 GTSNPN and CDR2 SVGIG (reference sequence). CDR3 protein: CAWSVTVVSTNEKLFF. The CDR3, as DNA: TGTGCCTGGAGTGTGACTGTGGTTTCAACTAATGAAAAACTGTTTTTT. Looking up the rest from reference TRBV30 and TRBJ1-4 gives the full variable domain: SQTIHQWPATLVQPVGSPLSLECTVEGTSNPNLYWYRQAAGRGLQLLFYSVGIGQISSEVPQNLSASRPQDRQFILSSKKLLLSDSGFYLCAWSVTVVSTNEKLFFGSGTQLSVL.

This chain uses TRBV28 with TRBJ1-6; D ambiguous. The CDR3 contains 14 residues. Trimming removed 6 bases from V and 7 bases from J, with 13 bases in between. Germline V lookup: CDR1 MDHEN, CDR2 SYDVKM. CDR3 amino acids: CASRPGLINSPLHF. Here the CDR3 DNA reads TGTGCCAGCAGACCCGGACTGATAAATTCACCCCTCCACTTT.

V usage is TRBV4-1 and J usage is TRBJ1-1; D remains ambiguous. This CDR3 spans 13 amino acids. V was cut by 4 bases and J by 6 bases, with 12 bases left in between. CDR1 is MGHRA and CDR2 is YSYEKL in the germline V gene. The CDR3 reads CASSRGIGSEAFF. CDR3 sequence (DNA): TGCGCCAGCAGCCGAGGGATTGGGTCTGAAGCTTTCTTT.

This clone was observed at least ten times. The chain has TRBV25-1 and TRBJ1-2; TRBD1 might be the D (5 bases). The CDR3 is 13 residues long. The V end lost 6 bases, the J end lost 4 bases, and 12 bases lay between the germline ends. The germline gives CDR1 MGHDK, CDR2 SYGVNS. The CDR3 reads CASSLDRTYGYTF. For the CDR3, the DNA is TGTGCCAGCAGCCTCGACAGAACCTATGGCTACACCTTC.

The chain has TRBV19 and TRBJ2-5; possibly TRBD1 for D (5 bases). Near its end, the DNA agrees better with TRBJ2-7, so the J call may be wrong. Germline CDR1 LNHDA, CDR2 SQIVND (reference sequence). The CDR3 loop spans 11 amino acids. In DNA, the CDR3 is TGTGCCAGTAGTGACAGCTACGAGCAGTACTTC. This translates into CASSDSYEQYF.

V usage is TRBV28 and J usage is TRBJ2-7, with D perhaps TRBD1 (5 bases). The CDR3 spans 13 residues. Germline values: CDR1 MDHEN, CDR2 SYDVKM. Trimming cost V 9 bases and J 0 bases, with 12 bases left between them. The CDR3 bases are TGTGCCAGTCTATACAGGAGCTCCTACGAGCAGTACTTC. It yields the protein CASLYRSSYEQYF.